The rows below give T cell receptor beta chains drawn from one sample of a study of T cell repertoires in cytomegalovirus infection. These receptors lack a known antigen. Via MiXCR, TCRdb re-called the reads, giving one row per CDR3 protein. The sample contains about 920,000 distinct CDR3 sequences, about a third of which appear only once. Material: cultured CD8+ T cells from PBMCs, obtained from culture after CMV antigen stimulation. The source of these receptors is a human donor in good health (CMV status not recorded). Some clones in this sample may be carry-over from other donors' samples. Each CDR3 is given with its conserved first and last residue. A D gene is named only where the DNA matches it firmly. The listing skips clone size in some rows; elsewhere it reads once, few, many or a size class.

d_call	v_call	clone_size	j_call	cdr3_nt	cdr3_aa
TRBD1	TRBV12-3/TRBV12-4	NA	TRBJ2-1	TGTGCCAGCAGGCTAGACAGGGACGGGTTCTACAATGAGCAGTTCTTC	CASRLDRDGFYNEQFF
NA	TRBV7-9	few	TRBJ1-2	TGTGCCAGCAGCTTAGCAGGGCAGTCGGTCTATGGCTACACCTTC	CASSLAGQSVYGYTF
NA	TRBV6-5	many	TRBJ2-3	TGTGCCAGCAGTTACTTATTTGACAGTAGCACAGATACGCAGTATTTT	CASSYLFDSSTDTQYF
NA	TRBV7-3	NA	TRBJ2-3	TGTGCCAGCAGCCAGGGTCCCAGCCCAGATACGCAGTATTTT	CASSQGPSPDTQYF
TRBD2	TRBV24-1	NA	TRBJ2-3	TGTGCCACCAGTGACTCCCCGGGGGAGGGTTCAGATACGCAGTATTTT	CATSDSPGEGSDTQYF
NA	TRBV19	NA	TRBJ2-1	TGTGCCAGTAAGTACAGGCCGACCTACAATGAGCAGTTCTTC	CASKYRPTYNEQFF
TRBD1	TRBV29-1	NA	TRBJ1-1	TGCAGCGTTACCCAGGGGGCTGAAGCTTTCTTT	CSVTQGAEAFF
NA	TRBV7-2	few	TRBJ1-1	TGTGCCAGCAGCTTTCGGGTGGCGGGCATGGAAGCTTTCTTT	CASSFRVAGMEAFF
TRBD1	TRBV7-9	few	TRBJ2-3	TGTGCCAGCACAGGACAGGGAGGAGACACAGTGATGCAGTATTTT	CASTGQGGDTVMQYF
NA	TRBV10-2	many	TRBJ2-2	TGCGCCAGCAGTGAGTTAGCGTACGCGAACACCGGGGAGCTGTTTTTT	CASSELAYANTGELFF
NA	TRBV27	few	TRBJ1-1	TGTGCCAGCAGTCCCCAGGGTTGGTACACTGAAGCTTTCTTT	CASSPQGWYTEAFF
NA	TRBV12-3/TRBV12-4	NA	TRBJ1-5	TGTGCCAGCAGTCCTCGGTGGGATCAGCCCCAGCATTTT	CASSPRWDQPQHF
NA	TRBV12-5	NA	TRBJ2-2	TGTGCTAGTGGTTTGGGACAGCCGAACACCGGGGAGCTGTTTTTT	CASGLGQPNTGELFF
NA	TRBV5-1	few	TRBJ2-1	TGCGCCAGCAGCTGGCTGACTAGTATCTCCTACAATGAGCAGTTCTTC	CASSWLTSISYNEQFF
NA	TRBV7-2	many	TRBJ2-1	TGTGCCAGCAGCTTAGCCCCGACAGTGGAGCAGTTCTTC	CASSLAPTVEQFF
TRBD1	TRBV6-1	few	TRBJ2-3	TGTGCCAGCAGTGAGCAGGGGGTAGGCACAGATACGCAGTATTTT	CASSEQGVGTDTQYF
NA	TRBV11-2	NA	TRBJ2-7	TGTGCCAACAGCTTAGCATCTTGGTGGGGGGGCGAGCCCTACGAGCAGTACTTC	CANSLASWWGGEPYEQYF
TRBD1	TRBV25-1	NA	TRBJ1-2	TGTGCCAGCAGTGAGGACAGGGATATGAGTATTGATGGCTACACCTTC	CASSEDRDMSIDGYTF
NA	TRBV9	few	TRBJ1-2	TGTGCCAGCAGCGGCCGGGCCACCAGCCACTATGGCTACACCTTC	CASSGRATSHYGYTF
NA	TRBV7-9	many	TRBJ2-1	TGTGCCAGCGTTGGGGGGTCTCTCTCCTACAATGAGCAGTTCTTC	CASVGGSLSYNEQFF
NA	TRBV12-3/TRBV12-4	NA	TRBJ1-1	TGTGTCAGCACCGATCCTGGGGGGGGACATTTGAACACTGAAGCTTTCTTT	CVSTDPGGGHLNTEAFF
NA	TRBV7-9	few	TRBJ1-1	TGTGCCAGCACCTTGGGGAGGGGCACTGAAGCTTTCTTT	CASTLGRGTEAFF
NA	TRBV20-1	few	TRBJ1-1	TGCAGTGCTAGAGGAGGGGATCGGACTGAAGCTTTCTTT	CSARGGDRTEAFF
TRBD1	TRBV6-6	NA	TRBJ2-2	TGTACCAGCCCAGGGGGCGGGAACACCGGGGAGCTGTTTTTT	CTSPGGGNTGELFF
NA	TRBV12-3/TRBV12-4	few	TRBJ1-4	TGTGCCAGCAGTCAAATCCGGGGTCATAATGAAAAACTGTTTTTT	CASSQIRGHNEKLFF
NA	TRBV7-9	NA	TRBJ1-4	TGTGCCAGCAGCTGGGGGAACAGTACTAATGAAAAACTGTTTTTT	CASSWGNSTNEKLFF
TRBD2	TRBV7-2	many	TRBJ2-1	TGTGCCAGCAGCTTAAAAGTCAGCGGGGGGGGAGGTGAGCAGTTCTTC	CASSLKVSGGGGEQFF
NA	TRBV19	few	TRBJ1-5	TGTGCCAGTATGGTTGGGGGCTCCATGGAGCCCCAGCATTTT	CASMVGGSMEPQHF
TRBD1	TRBV12-3/TRBV12-4	few	TRBJ1-6	TGTGCCAGCAGCCCCGGGACAGGGGTCTCCTATAATTCACCCCTCCACTTT	CASSPGTGVSYNSPLHF
TRBD1	TRBV6-1	NA	TRBJ2-2	TGTGCCAGCAGTCCCGGGACAGGGTTCCGCGGGGAGCTGTTTTTT	CASSPGTGFRGELFF
TRBD1	TRBV7-2	NA	TRBJ2-7	TGTGTCAGCAGCTCGGACAGGACCTACGAGCAGTACTTC	CVSSSDRTYEQYF
NA	TRBV18	few	TRBJ1-2	TGTGCCAGCTCACCACCTTATCGGGCCCGCTATGGCTACACCTTC	CASSPPYRARYGYTF
TRBD1	TRBV7-2	many	TRBJ2-3	TGTGCCAGCAGCTCCCCGACAGGGGGCGGCACAGATACGCAGTATTTT	CASSSPTGGGTDTQYF
NA	TRBV9	NA	TRBJ2-1	TGTGCCAGCAGCGGAGCAGGAAGGACATGGGGCTACAATGAGCAGTTCTTC	CASSGAGRTWGYNEQFF
NA	TRBV7-9	NA	TRBJ2-7	TGTGCCAGCAGCTCAAGGGTGGAGGAGTTCTACGAGCAGTACTTC	CASSSRVEEFYEQYF
NA	TRBV4-3	NA	TRBJ2-3	TGCGCCAGCAGCCAAGATCAAGGAGCAGATACGCAGTATTTT	CASSQDQGADTQYF
NA	TRBV11-1	NA	TRBJ1-1	TGTGCCAGCAGCTTACAGTCTTGGGGGACTGAAGCTTTCTTT	CASSLQSWGTEAFF
NA	TRBV7-9	many	TRBJ2-3	TGTGCCAGCAGCTTATTGGGGGTTCGACCGCCCACAGATACGCAGTATTTT	CASSLLGVRPPTDTQYF
NA	TRBV12-3/TRBV12-4	few	TRBJ2-2	TGTGCCAGCAGTCCAACTGACACCGGGGAGCTGTTTTTT	CASSPTDTGELFF
TRBD1	TRBV6-2/TRBV6-3	NA	TRBJ2-2	TGTGCCAGCAGTTACAGGCAGGGGGTTACCGGGGAGCTGTTTTTT	CASSYRQGVTGELFF
NA	TRBV7-9	many	TRBJ1-2	TGTGCCAGCAGCTCGGGGATTTATGGCTACACCTTC	CASSSGIYGYTF
TRBD2	TRBV4-1	NA	TRBJ2-3	TGCGCCAGCAGCCAAGTCGGGGGGGAGGAATATTTT	CASSQVGGEEYF
TRBD2	TRBV6-6	few	TRBJ2-3	TGTGCCAGCATTCGTCTAGCGGGGGAGTTTTGGACAGATACGCAGTATTTT	CASIRLAGEFWTDTQYF
NA	TRBV9	NA	TRBJ2-1	TGTGCCAGCAGCGTGTACTCAGACAATGAGCAGTTCTTC	CASSVYSDNEQFF